This TCR beta chain was identified in a study of CD8 T cells in ankylosing spondylitis. General study findings and limits: It appeared that ankylosing spondylitis blood was characterized by a TCR beta motif of under ten highly homologous variants. Those disease-linked clones were CD8+; they were also relatively rare in peripheral blood. Earlier authors reported some of these motif variants in reactive arthritis synovial fluid and blood.

Per germline, CDR1 DFQATT and CDR2 SNEGSKA (reference sequence). This CDR3 spans 15 amino acids. The J segment lost 1 base and the V segment lost 0 bases, leaving 3 bases of the junction unmatched. Details on this clonotype: Its target is not known.

Using quantitative 5'-RACE with molecular barcodes, the authors made TCR beta libraries. TCRdb re-analysed the 5' RACE reads in MiXCR, keeping a single row per CDR3 protein. Here the sample spans 800,000 to 900,000 distinct CDR3 sequences, over 9.5% being singletons. The chain combines TRBV20-1 with TRBJ1-5, with TRBD1 matching over 7 bases. Sequences were obtained from blood, either unsorted or a sorted T cell fraction (not recorded which). The source is a male donor with ankylosing spondylitis. CDR3 region: CSARENRGSNQPQHF. The CDR3 DNA is TGCAGTGCTAGAGAAAACAGGGGAAGCAATCAGCCCCAGCATTTT.